This T cell receptor beta chain was sequenced during a study of blood T cell repertoires in COVID-19. About the research overall: The samples span acute and convalescent COVID-19 from the United States, Italy and Spain. Sources were T cells, B-cell-depleted T cells, or PBMCs; the material itself was cDNA or gDNA.

The germline V gene has CDR1 SGHAT and CDR2 FQNNGV. The CDR3 consists of 11 residues. V was shortened by 10 bases and J by 4 bases, with 11 bases between the two germline ends. TCRdb keeps only in-frame clones here, not all; method: immunoSEQ multiplex PCR. The sample gives approximately 160,000 clones, approximately 80% of which show up once; roughly 7.9% is in the top ten. The chain combines TRBV11-2 with TRBJ2-7, with a possible D match to TRBD1 (6 bases). The sequencing input was peripheral blood. The source is a woman in her 50s in a cohort sampled during active or convalescent COVID-19. The CDR3 here is CAILQGYEQYF. DNA of the CDR3: TGTGCCATACTACAGGGATACGAGCAGTACTTC.